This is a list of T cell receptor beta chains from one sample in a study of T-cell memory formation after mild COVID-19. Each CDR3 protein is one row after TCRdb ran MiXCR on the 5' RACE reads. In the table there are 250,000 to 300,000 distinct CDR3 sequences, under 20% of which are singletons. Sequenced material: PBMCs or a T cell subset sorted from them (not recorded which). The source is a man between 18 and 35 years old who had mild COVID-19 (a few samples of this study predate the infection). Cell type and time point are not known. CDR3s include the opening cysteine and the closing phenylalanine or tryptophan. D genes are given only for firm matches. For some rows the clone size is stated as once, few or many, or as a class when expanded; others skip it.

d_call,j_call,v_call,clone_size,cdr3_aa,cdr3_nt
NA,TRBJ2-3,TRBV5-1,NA,CASSSVPRRGAGDTQYF,TGCGCCAGCAGCTCGGTGCCGCGTCGGGGGGCCGGGGATACGCAGTATTTT
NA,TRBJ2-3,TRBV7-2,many,CASSLDREDTQYF,TGTGCCAGCAGCTTAGACAGAGAAGATACGCAGTATTTT
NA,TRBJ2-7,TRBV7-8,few,CASSEAGQGFEQYF,TGTGCCAGCAGCGAGGCAGGGCAGGGGTTCGAGCAGTACTTC
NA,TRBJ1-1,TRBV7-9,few,CASSSFAPGRHTRTNTEAFF,TGTGCCAGCAGCTCGTTCGCTCCGGGACGCCATACCCGGACGAACACTGAAGCTTTCTTT
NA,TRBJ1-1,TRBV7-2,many,CASSSDGAFF,TGTGCCAGCAGCTCCGACGGAGCTTTCTTT
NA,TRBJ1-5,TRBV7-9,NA,CASSLADNQPQHF,TGTGCCAGCAGCTTAGCAGACAATCAGCCCCAGCATTTT
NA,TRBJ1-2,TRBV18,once,CASSPPTEGRINYGYTF,TGTGCCAGCTCACCGCCGACGGAGGGGAGAATTAACTATGGCTACACCTTC
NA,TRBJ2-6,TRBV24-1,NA,CATSDAGANVLTF,TGTGCCACCAGTGACGCTGGGGCCAACGTCCTGACTTTC
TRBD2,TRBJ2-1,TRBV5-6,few,CASSLSPGGHNEQFF,TGTGCCAGCAGCTTGTCCCCGGGGGGGCATAATGAGCAGTTCTTC
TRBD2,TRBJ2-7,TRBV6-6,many,CASNRGGDYEQYF,TGTGCCAGCAACCGGGGGGGGGACTACGAGCAGTACTTC
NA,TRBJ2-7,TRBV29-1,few,CSVEVSGSYEQYF,TGCAGCGTTGAGGTATCAGGCTCCTACGAGCAGTACTTC
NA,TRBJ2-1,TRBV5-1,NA,CASSWGGSGDPEQFF,TGCGCCAGCAGCTGGGGCGGGTCGGGGGACCCTGAGCAGTTCTTC
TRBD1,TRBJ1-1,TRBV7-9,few,CASGDSEAFF,TGTGCCAGCGGGGACAGTGAAGCTTTCTTT
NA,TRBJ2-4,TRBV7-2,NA,CASSLAALAQNIQYF,TGTGCCAGCAGCTTAGCTGCCTTAGCCCAAAACATTCAGTACTTC
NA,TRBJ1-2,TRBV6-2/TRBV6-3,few,CASGLRVNYGYTF,TGTGCCAGCGGGCTGAGGGTCAACTATGGCTACACCTTC
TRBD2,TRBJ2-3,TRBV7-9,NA,CASSLPNSGARTDTQYF,TGTGCCAGCAGCTTGCCCAATAGCGGGGCACGCACAGATACGCAGTATTTT
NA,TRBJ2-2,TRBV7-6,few,CASSPEANGELFF,TGTGCCAGCAGCCCGGAGGCGAACGGGGAGCTGTTTTTT
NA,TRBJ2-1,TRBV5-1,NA,CASSLEGTPNEQFF,TGCGCCAGCAGCTTGGAAGGGACTCCCAATGAGCAGTTCTTC
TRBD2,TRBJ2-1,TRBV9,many,CASSVGVGGEQFF,TGTGCCAGCAGCGTAGGCGTGGGGGGGGAGCAGTTCTTC
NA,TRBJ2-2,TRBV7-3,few,CASGDGGELFF,TGTGCCAGCGGCGATGGCGGGGAGCTGTTTTTT
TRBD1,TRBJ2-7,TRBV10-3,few,CAISESETGSYEQYF,TGTGCCATCAGTGAGTCTGAGACAGGGTCCTACGAGCAGTACTTC
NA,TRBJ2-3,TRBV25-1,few,CASSEALTYTDTQYF,TGTGCCAGCAGTGAAGCTCTAACCTACACAGATACGCAGTATTTT
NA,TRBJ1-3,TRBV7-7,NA,CASSESLGNTIYF,TGTGCCAGCAGCGAGTCGCTAGGAAACACCATATATTTT
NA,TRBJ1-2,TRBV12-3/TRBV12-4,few,CASSLGTVYGYTF,TGTGCCAGCAGTTTAGGCACGGTCTATGGCTACACCTTC
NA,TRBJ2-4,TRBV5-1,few,CASSQSPRDIQYF,TGCGCCAGCAGTCAGTCCCCCCGGGACATTCAGTACTTC
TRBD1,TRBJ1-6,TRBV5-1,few,CASSVTGDNSPLHF,TGCGCCAGCAGCGTTACAGGGGATAATTCACCCCTCCACTTT
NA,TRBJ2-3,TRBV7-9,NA,CASSLSTSTDTQYF,TGTGCCAGCAGCTTAAGCACTAGCACAGATACGCAGTATTTT
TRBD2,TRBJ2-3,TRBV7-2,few,CASSISVAGGPKDTQYF,TGTGCCAGCAGTATATCCGTCGCGGGGGGGCCCAAAGATACGCAGTATTTT
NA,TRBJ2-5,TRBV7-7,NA,CASSLARHSGETQYF,TGTGCTAGCAGCTTAGCTCGACACTCGGGAGAGACCCAGTACTTC
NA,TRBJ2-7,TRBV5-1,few,CASSLDTRNYEQYF,TGCGCCAGCAGCTTGGATACTAGGAACTACGAGCAGTACTTC
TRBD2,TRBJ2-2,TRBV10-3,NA,CAISETSGDGGELFF,TGTGCCATCAGCGAAACTAGCGGTGATGGCGGGGAGCTGTTTTTT
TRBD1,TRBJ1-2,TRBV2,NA,CASSPDRVYGYTF,TGTGCCAGCAGCCCCGACAGGGTGTATGGCTACACCTTC
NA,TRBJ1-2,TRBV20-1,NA,CSADLGLGYTF,TGCAGTGCCGATTTGGGGTTGGGCTACACCTTC
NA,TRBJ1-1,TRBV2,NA,CASSEMVYTEAFF,TGTGCCAGCAGTGAGATGGTTTACACTGAAGCTTTCTTT
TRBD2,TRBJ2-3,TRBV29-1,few,CSVERGGKSFTSTDTQYF,TGCAGCGTTGAAAGGGGAGGGAAAAGCTTCACTAGCACAGATACGCAGTATTTT
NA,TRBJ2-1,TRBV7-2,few,CASSSGQYNEQFF,TGTGCCAGCAGCTCTGGACAGTACAATGAGCAGTTCTTC
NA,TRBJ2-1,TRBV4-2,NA,CASSQEVGAFHNEQFF,TGTGCCAGCAGCCAAGAAGTGGGGGCCTTTCACAATGAGCAGTTCTTC
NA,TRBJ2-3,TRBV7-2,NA,CASSLGQGPDTQYF,TGTGCCAGCAGCTTAGGGCAGGGGCCAGATACGCAGTATTTT
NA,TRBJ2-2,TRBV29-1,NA,CSVPAGTGELFF,TGCAGCGTACCAGCGGGCACCGGGGAGCTGTTTTTT
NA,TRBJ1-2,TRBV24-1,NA,CATSDWTDSYGYTF,TGTGCCACCAGTGACTGGACGGACTCCTATGGCTACACCTTC
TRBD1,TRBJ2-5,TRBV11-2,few,CASSDRRDSQETQYF,TGTGCCAGCAGCGATAGAAGGGACAGCCAAGAGACCCAGTACTTC
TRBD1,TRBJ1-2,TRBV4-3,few,CASSQEKGASHGYTF,TGCGCCAGCAGCCAAGAGAAGGGGGCAAGCCATGGCTACACCTTC
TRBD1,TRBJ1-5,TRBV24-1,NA,CATSDLKGAQPQHF,TGTGCCACCAGTGATTTGAAGGGGGCTCAGCCCCAGCATTTT
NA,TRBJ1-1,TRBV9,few,CASSVDPSARGTEAFF,TGTGCCAGCAGCGTAGACCCATCCGCACGGGGCACTGAAGCTTTCTTT
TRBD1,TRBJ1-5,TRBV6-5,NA,CASSYRTGDGQPQHF,TGTGCCAGCAGTTACAGAACAGGGGACGGTCAGCCCCAGCATTTT
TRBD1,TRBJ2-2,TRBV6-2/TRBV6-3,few,CASRDRGRNTGELFF,TGTGCCAGCAGGGACAGGGGGCGGAACACCGGGGAGCTGTTTTTT
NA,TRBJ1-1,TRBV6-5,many,CASSYSIQGGNTEAFF,TGTGCCAGCAGTTACTCCATACAGGGCGGAAACACTGAAGCTTTCTTT
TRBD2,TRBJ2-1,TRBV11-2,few,CASSSYLAGEGNEQFF,TGTGCCAGCAGCTCCTATCTAGCGGGGGAAGGTAATGAGCAGTTCTTC
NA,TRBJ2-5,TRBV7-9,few,CASSLAGGKETQYF,TGTGCCAGCAGCTTAGCGGGGGGTAAAGAGACCCAGTACTTC
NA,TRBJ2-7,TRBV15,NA,CATSRDGGPYEQYF,TGTGCCACCAGCAGAGATGGGGGTCCCTACGAGCAGTACTTC
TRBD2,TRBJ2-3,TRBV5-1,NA,CASSASGQGDTQYF,TGCGCCAGCAGCGCTAGCGGGCAGGGAGATACGCAGTATTTT
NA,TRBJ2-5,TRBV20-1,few,CSATRGVAQYF,TGCAGTGCCACCCGCGGCGTGGCCCAGTACTTC
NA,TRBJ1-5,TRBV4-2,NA,CASSQGYRVRGQPQHF,TGTGCCAGCAGCCAGGGATACAGGGTACGGGGTCAGCCCCAGCATTTT
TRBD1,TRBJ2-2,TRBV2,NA,CASTATQGPVVGELFF,TGTGCCAGCACGGCAACACAGGGGCCTGTAGTCGGGGAGCTGTTTTTT
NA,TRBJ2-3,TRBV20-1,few,CSATPPAGREADTQYF,TGCAGTGCTACCCCACCGGCGGGACGGGAAGCAGATACGCAGTATTTT